These 8 T cell receptor beta chains were sequenced from one sample in a study of blood T cell repertoires in COVID-19. This table comes from immunoSEQ multiplex PCR, and its TCRdb copy is limited to in-frame clones, with some not included. In the table there are just over 95,000 clones, about 86% of which are singletons. Input material: peripheral blood. The receptor source for this set is a man aged 55 to 70 with acute or convalescent COVID-19.

The chain is built from TRBV29-1 and TRBJ2-2; TRBD1 matches at 7 bases. Per the germline V gene, CDR1 is SQVTM and CDR2 is ANQGSEA. V lost 6 bases to trimming and J lost 7 bases; unmatched junction nucleotides: 11. CDR3 length: 14 residues. DNA of the CDR3: TGCAGCGTCGCAGGGGGAAAGGCTGGCGGGGAGCTGTTTTTT. This encodes CSVAGGKAGGELFF.

This clone appeared a single time. The chain employs TRBV21-1 and TRBJ2-3; the table gives TRBD2 as D, unverified against the DNA. TRBV21-1 is a pseudogene locus. The CDR3 runs to 13 residues. CDR3 nucleotide sequence: TGTGCCTCGCCTAGACTAGCGACGGATACGCAGTATTTT. This sequence encodes CASPRLATDTQYF.

The gene calls are TRBV5-6 and TRBJ1-5; TRBD1 agrees at 7 bases. Losses at the gene ends were 4 bases for V and 7 bases for J; bases not matched to a gene: 8. This CDR3 contains 14 residues. CDR1 SGHDT and CDR2 YYEEEE come from the germline V gene. CDR3 bases: TGTGCCAGCAGCCTCCTACAGGGGACGCAGCCCCAGCATTTT. This sequence encodes CASSLLQGTQPQHF.

The chain carries TRBV19 and TRBJ1-5; D unclear. This CDR3 has 12 amino acids. The V end was cut by 8 bases, the J end by 4 bases, with 9 bases between. CDR1 is LNHDA and CDR2 is SQIVND in the germline V gene (reference sequence). This CDR3 is CASESLNQPQHF. The CDR3 bases are TGTGCCAGTGAAAGCCTAAATCAGCCCCAGCATTTT.

This clone was counted a single time. The CDR3, as DNA: TGCGCCAGCAGCCAAGATCGGGGTAGATCCGATGAGCAGTTCTTC. It codes for CASSQDRGRSDEQFF. The chain recombines TRBV4-3 with TRBJ2-1, with a tentative D call TRBD2 (5 bases). The CDR3 contains 15 residues. V was pared by 0 bases and J by 8 bases, with 14 bases between. Per the germline V gene, CDR1 is LGHNA and CDR2 is YSLEER.

The V call is TRBV11-2, the J call TRBJ2-5; D is possibly TRBD1 (6 bases). The CDR3 runs to 16 residues. V was trimmed by 1 base and J by 4 bases, leaving 16 bases between them. Germline-derived CDR1 and CDR2 are SGHAT and FQNNGV. In nucleotides, the CDR3 is TGTGCCAGCAGCTTAGTTACTTTACAGGGCGGAGAGACCCAGTACTTC. Protein sequence: CASSLVTLQGGETQYF.

The J gene is TRBJ2-5, the V gene TRBV15; no reliable D call. The CDR3 runs 14 residues. The ends were cut back, 0 bases at V and 3 bases at J, with 8 bases in the middle. Germline V lookup: CDR1 LNHNV, CDR2 YYDKDF (reference sequence). CDR3 residues: CATSRDKGEETQYF. The CDR3 bases are TGTGCCACCAGCAGAGATAAAGGAGAAGAGACCCAGTACTTC.

The rearrangement joins TRBV7-2 to TRBJ1-6; D gene ambiguous. Looked up from germline, CDR1 is SGHTA and CDR2 is FQGNSA. Trimming took off 4 bases at V and 8 bases at J, with 12 bases between the two ends. The CDR3 totals 14 residues. The CDR3 sequence: CASSSLGRDSPLHF. Written as DNA, the CDR3 is TGTGCCAGCAGCTCCCTGGGGAGGGATTCACCCCTCCACTTT.